This T cell receptor beta chain was obtained from a study of graft-versus-host responses after intestinal transplantation. Study-level background: Recipients underwent multivisceral, liver-intestinal, or isolated intestinal transplants.

General study findings and limits: The presence of high graft-versus-host to host-versus-graft clonal ratios in allografts characterized patients with graft-donor T cell macrochimerism. Present in recipient marrow, GvH clones included some that appeared first in ileum or blood.

The CDR3 length is 13 residues. Germline V gene data show CDR1 as MNHNS and CDR2 as SASEGT. Data came from immunoSEQ multiplex PCR; TCRdb stores just in-frame clones and leaves some out. The sample carries 20,000 to 30,000 clones, roughly 85% recorded once. On this clone itself: Antigen: not known. Relative to the germline gene, one junction end is altered; a read error may explain this.

The receptor was derived from a human patient who received an intestinal transplant, so some T cells may come from the graft donor. V is TRBV6-1 and J is TRBJ1-4; tentative D call: TRBD1 (6 bases). The sample here was PBMCs, taken approximately 29 days after intestinal transplant. The CDR3 region has the DNA TGTGCCACGAATACAGGGTTTAATGAAAAACTGCTTTTT. It codes for CATNTGFNEKLLF.